These 21 T cell receptor beta chains originate from one sample sequenced in a study of blood T cell repertoires in COVID-19. Some clones are missing from TCRdb's copy, which holds only in-frame ones; the method was immunoSEQ multiplex PCR. This table holds some 55,000 clones, approximately 91% found once. The sample was peripheral blood. All receptors derive from a human donor in a cohort sampled during active COVID-19.

This sequence joins TRBV24-1 and TRBJ2-2; a possible D gene is TRBD1 (6 bases). This CDR3 contains 14 residues. The V gene's germline CDR1 is KGHDR and CDR2 SFDVKD. Trimming removed 2 bases from V and 4 bases from J, with 7 bases in between. In DNA form, the CDR3 reads TGTGCCACCAGTGATTCAGGGGTCACCGGGGAGCTGTTTTTT. It is translated as CATSDSGVTGELFF.

The chain is built from TRBV12-5 and TRBJ1-5; no clear D. In germline, CDR1 is LGHNT, CDR2 FRNRAP. CDR3 length: 13 amino acids. Trimming shortened V by 2 bases and J by 4 bases, and 6 bases separated the two germline ends. In DNA, the CDR3 is TGTGCTAGTGGTTTGTACAGAAATCAGCCCCAGCATTTT. Its translation is CASGLYRNQPQHF.

The chain links TRBV3-1 (or the pseudogene TRBV3-2) to TRBJ2-2; TRBD2 aligns across 9 bases. V lost 0 bases and J lost 6; bases outside the gene matches: 11. The germline V gene has CDR1 LGHDT and CDR2 YNNKEL (reference sequence). The CDR3 totals 18 residues. The CDR3 nucleotides are TGTGCCAGCAGCCAAGAGGTGCTAGGCGGGGGGGCCTCCGGGGAGCTGTTTTTT. It codes for CASSQEVLGGGASGELFF.

The J gene is TRBJ2-7, the V gene TRBV3-1 (or the pseudogene TRBV3-2), with D possibly matching TRBD2 (5 bases). Germline CDR1 LGHDT, CDR2 YNNKEL (reference sequence). The CDR3 sequence is 13 residues long. The V end was cut by 0 bases, the J end by 3 bases, with 6 bases between. As DNA, the CDR3 is TGTGCCAGCAGCCAAGATCGGGGCTACGAGCAGTACGTC. This codes for CASSQDRGYEQYV.

This sequence joins TRBV12-5 and TRBJ1-2; D gene uncertain. With 5 bases removed from V and 4 bases from J, the gap between germline ends came to 11 bases. Germline V gene lookup returns CDR1 LGHNT and CDR2 FRNRAP. The CDR3 totals 13 residues. The CDR3 bases are TGTGCTAGTGGTGTGACGGGGTCCTATGGCTACACCTTC. Its translation is CASGVTGSYGYTF. The full variable domain, rest sourced from reference TRBV12-5 and TRBJ1-2, is DARVTQTPRHKVTEMGQEVTMRCQPILGHNTVFWYRQTMMQGLELLAYFRNRAPLDDSGMPKDRFSAEMPDATLATLKIQPSEPRDSAVYFCASGVTGSYGYTFGSGTRLTVV.

The V and J genes are TRBV3-1 (or the pseudogene TRBV3-2) and TRBJ2-7; 10 positions match TRBD1. The CDR3 is 13 residues long. The germline CDR1 and CDR2 sequences are LGHDT and YNNKEL (reference sequence). Trimming removed 5 bases from V and 7 bases from J; junction bases left unmatched: 5. The CDR3 nucleotides are TGTGCCAGCAGCAGGAGGACAGGGGGTGAGCAGTACTTC. It translates to CASSRRTGGEQYF.

A single count supports this clone. The J gene is TRBJ1-1, the V gene TRBV12-3 or TRBV12-4, with no clear D. Trimming stripped 6 bases from V and 1 base from J, with 9 bases between. The CDR3 has 13 residues. CDR3 sequence (DNA): TGTGCCAGCAGCGCGTCGGGGAACACTGAAGCTTTCTTT. This encodes CASSASGNTEAFF.

This chain links TRBV12-3 or TRBV12-4 with TRBJ2-5; unclear D gene. The CDR3 spans 13 residues. V was shortened by 7 bases and J by 3 bases, with 12 bases between the two germline ends. The CDR3 region is CASTTRIKETQYF. In DNA form, the CDR3 reads TGTGCCAGCACTACCAGGATCAAAGAGACCCAGTACTTC.

This clone was seen once. The chain joins TRBV5-1 to TRBJ2-7, with TRBD1 as a possible D gene (5 bases). Trimming took 2 bases from V and 2 from J, leaving 11 bases between them. The CDR3 sequence is 14 residues long. Germline lookup yields CDR1 SGHRS and CDR2 YFSETQ. The CDR3 DNA sequence: TGCGCCAGCAGCTTTACAGGTCCGACCTACGAGCAGTACTTC. Encoded protein: CASSFTGPTYEQYF.

There are a few counts of this clone. This sequence joins TRBV4-1 and TRBJ1-2, with 7 bases lining up with TRBD1. This CDR3 has 17 residues. The V segment lost 5 bases and the J segment 2 bases; nucleotides outside the gene matches: 14. Germline values: CDR1 MGHRA, CDR2 YSYEKL. DNA for the CDR3: TGCGCCAGCAGCAAACCGACAGGGTTGGGGATCAACTATGGCTACACCTTC. This codes for CASSKPTGLGINYGYTF.

The rearrangement uses TRBV6-4 and TRBJ2-3; D might be TRBD2 (6 bases). V lost 5 bases to trimming and J lost 4 bases, with 10 bases between them. The CDR3 has 13 amino acids. CDR1 is MRHNA and CDR2 is SNTAGT in the germline V gene. The DNA of the CDR3 is TGTGCCAGCAGTCCCGGGAGCGCAGATACGCAGTATTTT. This codes for CASSPGSADTQYF.

The chain is built from TRBV25-1 and TRBJ2-3, with 10 positions matching TRBD2. There are 16 residues in the CDR3. In germline, CDR1 is MGHDK, CDR2 SYGVNS. The J segment lost 7 bases and the V segment lost 3 bases, leaving 10 bases of the junction unmatched. The CDR3 sequence is CASSDLLAGEANTQYF. The CDR3 DNA reads TGTGCCAGCAGTGATCTGCTAGCGGGAGAAGCTAATACGCAGTATTTT.

The CDR3: CASSPTTATNTEAFF. DNA for the CDR3: TGTGCCAGCAGCCCCACGACAGCTACCAACACTGAAGCTTTCTTT. This chain joins TRBV7-9 and TRBJ1-1; D perhaps matches TRBD1 (5 bases). CDR3 size: 15 residues. Looked up from germline, CDR1 is SEHNR and CDR2 is FQNEAQ (reference sequence). V lost 5 bases, J lost 2 bases, and 15 bases lay in between.

This clone was detected once. This sequence joins TRBV5-8 and TRBJ2-7, with D perhaps TRBD1 (5 bases). Germline CDR1 is SGHTS and CDR2 is YDEGEE. V lost 1 base, J lost 3 bases, and 17 bases lay in between. The CDR3 is 16 residues long. The CDR3 nucleotides are TGTGCCAGCAGCTTGCGCCTGTCAGGGAAGGGCTACGAGCAGTACGTC. Amino acids: CASSLRLSGKGYEQYV.

The chain uses TRBV12-3 or TRBV12-4 and TRBJ2-2, with no clear D. The V gene lost 10 bases and the J gene lost 7 bases, with 13 bases spanning the gap. The CDR3 length is 12 residues. CDR3: CATVSRIGELFF. The CDR3 nucleotides are TGTGCCACCGTTAGTAGAATCGGGGAGCTGTTTTTT.

The V call is TRBV9, the J call TRBJ2-3; 7 bases map to TRBD2. Looked up from germline, CDR1 is SGDLS and CDR2 is YYNGEE. CDR3 length equals 18 residues. Unmatched junction bases numbered 14, after V lost 4 bases and J lost 0 bases. This CDR3 is CASSTPGATAGSTDTQYF. In nucleotides, the CDR3 is TGTGCCAGCAGCACCCCCGGTGCTACAGCGGGGAGCACAGATACGCAGTATTTT.

The J gene is TRBJ1-1, the V gene TRBV10-3; D unresolved. V lost 1 base to trimming and J lost 1 base, with 10 bases between them. Germline values: CDR1 ENHRY, CDR2 SYGVKD. This CDR3 contains 15 residues. CDR3 amino acids: CAISELGSRNTEAFF. For the CDR3, the DNA is TGTGCCATCAGTGAGTTGGGCAGTCGGAACACTGAAGCTTTCTTT.

CDR3 amino acids: CASSFTGVFNSPLHF. For the CDR3, the DNA is TGTGCCAGCAGTTTTACAGGTGTTTTTAATTCACCCCTCCACTTT. This sequence joins TRBV28 and TRBJ1-6; a weak D match, TRBD1 (5 bases). In germline, CDR1 is MDHEN, CDR2 SYDVKM. The CDR3 consists of 15 residues. Trimming pared 3 bases from V and 6 bases from J, leaving 12 bases between.

J is TRBJ1-1 and V is TRBV27; D possibly corresponds to TRBD1 (5 bases). V was cut by 6 bases and J by 5 bases, with 13 bases left in between. The germline V gene has CDR1 MNHEY and CDR2 SMNVEV (reference sequence). This CDR3 has 13 residues. CDR3 region: CASRGGLRTEAFF. As DNA, the CDR3 is TGTGCCAGCAGGGGGGGGTTGAGAACTGAAGCTTTCTTT.

The chain links TRBV5-1 to TRBJ2-3; perhaps TRBD2 as D (6 bases). Germline lookup yields CDR1 SGHRS and CDR2 YFSETQ. This CDR3 is 12 amino acids long. Trimming took off 5 bases at V and 5 bases at J, with 9 bases between the two ends. The CDR3 sequence: CASRPGGDTQYF. The CDR3 coding sequence is TGCGCCAGCAGACCCGGGGGAGATACGCAGTATTTT.

J is TRBJ2-1 and V is TRBV24-1; 9 bases line up with TRBD2. Trimming removed 3 bases from V and 6 bases from J; junction bases left unmatched: 11. CDR1 KGHDR and CDR2 SFDVKD come from the germline V gene. This CDR3 is 17 amino acids long. The CDR3 loop reads CATSDTNSGRIGNEQFF. The DNA of the CDR3 is TGTGCCACCAGTGATACAAATAGCGGGAGAATTGGCAATGAGCAGTTCTTC.